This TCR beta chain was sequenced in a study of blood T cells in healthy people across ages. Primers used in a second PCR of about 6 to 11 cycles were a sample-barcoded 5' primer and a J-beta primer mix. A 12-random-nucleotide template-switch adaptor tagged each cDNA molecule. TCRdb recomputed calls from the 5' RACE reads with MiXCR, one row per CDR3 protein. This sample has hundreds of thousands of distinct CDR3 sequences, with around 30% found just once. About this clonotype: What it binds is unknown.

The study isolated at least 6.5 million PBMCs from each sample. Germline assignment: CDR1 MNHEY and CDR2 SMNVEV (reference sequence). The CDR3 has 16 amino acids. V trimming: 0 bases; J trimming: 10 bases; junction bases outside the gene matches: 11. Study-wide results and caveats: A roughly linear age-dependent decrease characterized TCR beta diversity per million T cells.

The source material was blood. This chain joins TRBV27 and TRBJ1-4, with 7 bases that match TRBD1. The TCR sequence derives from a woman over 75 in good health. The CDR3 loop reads CASSLSLSGGGGKLFF. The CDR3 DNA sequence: TGTGCCAGCAGTTTATCGTTGTCAGGGGGGGGCGGAAAACTGTTTTTT.